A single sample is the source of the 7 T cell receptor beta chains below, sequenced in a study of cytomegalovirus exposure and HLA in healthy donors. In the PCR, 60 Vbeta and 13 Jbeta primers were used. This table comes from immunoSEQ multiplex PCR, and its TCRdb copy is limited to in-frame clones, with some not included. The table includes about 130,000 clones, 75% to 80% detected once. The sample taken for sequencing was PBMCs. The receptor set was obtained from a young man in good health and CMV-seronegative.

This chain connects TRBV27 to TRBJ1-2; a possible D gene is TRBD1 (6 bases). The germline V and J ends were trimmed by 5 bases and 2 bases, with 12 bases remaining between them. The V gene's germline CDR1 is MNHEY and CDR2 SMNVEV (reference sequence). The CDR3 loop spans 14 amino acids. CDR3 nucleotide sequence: TGTGCCAGCAGTGGCGGGGGCAGCAACTATGGCTACACCTTC. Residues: CASSGGGSNYGYTF.

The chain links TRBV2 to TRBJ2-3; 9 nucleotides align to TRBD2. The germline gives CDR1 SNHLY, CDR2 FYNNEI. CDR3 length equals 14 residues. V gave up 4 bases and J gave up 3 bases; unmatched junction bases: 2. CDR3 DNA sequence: TGTGCCAGCAGTGGACTAGCGGTGACAGATACGCAGTATTTT. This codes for CASSGLAVTDTQYF.

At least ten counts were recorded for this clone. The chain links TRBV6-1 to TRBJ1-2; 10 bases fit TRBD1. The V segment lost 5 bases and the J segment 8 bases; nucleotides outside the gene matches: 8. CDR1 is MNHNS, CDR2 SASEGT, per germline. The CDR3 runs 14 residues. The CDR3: CASSPRGQGQGYTF. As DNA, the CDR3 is TGTGCCAGCAGTCCCCGGGGACAGGGGCAAGGCTACACCTTC.

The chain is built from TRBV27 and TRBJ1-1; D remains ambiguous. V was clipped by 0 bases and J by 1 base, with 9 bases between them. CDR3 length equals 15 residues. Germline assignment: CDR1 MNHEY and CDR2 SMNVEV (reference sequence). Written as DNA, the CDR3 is TGTGCCAGCAGTTTATCGCGGGTAGGGAACACTGAAGCTTTCTTT. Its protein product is CASSLSRVGNTEAFF.

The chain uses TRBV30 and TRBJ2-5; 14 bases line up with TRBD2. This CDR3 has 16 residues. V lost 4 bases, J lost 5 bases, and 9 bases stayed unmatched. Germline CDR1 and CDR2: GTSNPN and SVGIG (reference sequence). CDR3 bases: TGTGCCTGGATGCCTGAGGGACTAGCGGGAGTGGAGACCCAGTACTTC. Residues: CAWMPEGLAGVETQYF.

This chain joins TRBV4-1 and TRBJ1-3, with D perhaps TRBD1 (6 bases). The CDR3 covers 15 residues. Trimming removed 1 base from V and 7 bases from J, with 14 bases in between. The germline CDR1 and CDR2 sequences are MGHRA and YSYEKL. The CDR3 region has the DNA TGCGCCAGCAGCCAAGCCGGGACATACGGTAACACCATATATTTT. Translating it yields CASSQAGTYGNTIYF.

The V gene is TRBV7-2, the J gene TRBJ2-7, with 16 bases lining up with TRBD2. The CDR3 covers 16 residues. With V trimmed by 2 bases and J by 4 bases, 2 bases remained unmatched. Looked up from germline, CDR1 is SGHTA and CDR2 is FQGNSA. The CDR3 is CASSLMGLAGGYEQYF. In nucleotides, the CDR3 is TGTGCCAGCAGCTTAATGGGACTAGCGGGAGGGTACGAGCAGTACTTC.